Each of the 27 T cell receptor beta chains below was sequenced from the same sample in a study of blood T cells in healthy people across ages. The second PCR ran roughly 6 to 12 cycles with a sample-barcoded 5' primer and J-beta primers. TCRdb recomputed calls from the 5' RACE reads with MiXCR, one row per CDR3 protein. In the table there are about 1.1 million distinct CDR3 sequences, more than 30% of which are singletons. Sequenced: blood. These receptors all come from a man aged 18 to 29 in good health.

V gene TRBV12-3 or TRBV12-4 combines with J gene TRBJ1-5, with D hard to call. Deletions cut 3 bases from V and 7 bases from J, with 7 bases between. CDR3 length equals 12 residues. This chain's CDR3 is CASSFSSQPQHF. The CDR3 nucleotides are TGTGCCAGCAGTTTTTCGAGCCAGCCCCAGCATTTT.

As DNA, the CDR3 is TGCAGTGCTAGATTAGCGGGGGCCCCGAGCTCCTACAATGAGCAGTTCTTC. Translating gives CSARLAGAPSSYNEQFF. The chain combines TRBV20-1 with TRBJ2-1; TRBD2 agrees at 9 bases. The CDR3 contains 17 residues. Germline-derived CDR1 and CDR2 are DFQATT and SNEGSKA (reference sequence). After removal of 2 bases from V and 0 bases from J, the junction contained 8 bases not matched to a gene.

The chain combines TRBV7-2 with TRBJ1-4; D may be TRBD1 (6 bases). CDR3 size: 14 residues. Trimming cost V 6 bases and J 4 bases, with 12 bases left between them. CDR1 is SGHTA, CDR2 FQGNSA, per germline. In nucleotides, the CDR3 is TGTGCCAGCAGTAAACAGGGTGGTAATGAAAAACTGTTTTTT. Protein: CASSKQGGNEKLFF.

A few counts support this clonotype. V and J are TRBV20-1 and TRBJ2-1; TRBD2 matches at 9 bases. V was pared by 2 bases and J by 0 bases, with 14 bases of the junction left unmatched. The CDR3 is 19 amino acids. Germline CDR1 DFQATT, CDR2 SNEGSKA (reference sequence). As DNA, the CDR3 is TGCAGTGCTAGATACCAGAGAATTATAGCGGGGGCCTCCTACAATGAGCAGTTCTTC. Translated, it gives CSARYQRIIAGASYNEQFF.

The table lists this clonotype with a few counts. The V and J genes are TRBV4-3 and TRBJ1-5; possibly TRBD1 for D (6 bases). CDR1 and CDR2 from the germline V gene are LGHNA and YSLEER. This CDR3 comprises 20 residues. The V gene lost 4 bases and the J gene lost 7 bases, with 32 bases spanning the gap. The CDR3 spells CASSPSYGGAPSPIMQPQHF. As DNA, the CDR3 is TGCGCCAGCAGCCCCTCTTACGGGGGGGCCCCTTCCCCAATTATGCAGCCCCAGCATTTT.

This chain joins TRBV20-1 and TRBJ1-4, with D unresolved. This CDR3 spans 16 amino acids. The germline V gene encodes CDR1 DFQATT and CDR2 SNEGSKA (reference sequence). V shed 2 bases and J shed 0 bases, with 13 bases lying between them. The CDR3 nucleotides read TGCAGTGCTAGATTAGTTTCGGATGCAACTAATGAAAAACTGTTTTTT. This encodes CSARLVSDATNEKLFF.

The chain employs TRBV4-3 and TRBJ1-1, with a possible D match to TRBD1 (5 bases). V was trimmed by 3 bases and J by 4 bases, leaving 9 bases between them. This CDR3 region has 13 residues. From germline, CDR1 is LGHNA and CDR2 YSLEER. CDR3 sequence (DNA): TGCGCCAGCAGCCACCGGGGCCTCACTGAAGCTTTCTTT. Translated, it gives CASSHRGLTEAFF.

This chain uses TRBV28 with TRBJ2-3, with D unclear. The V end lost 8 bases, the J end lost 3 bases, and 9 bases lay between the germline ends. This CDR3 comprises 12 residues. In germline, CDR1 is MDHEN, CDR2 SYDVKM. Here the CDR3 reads CASGQPTDTQYF. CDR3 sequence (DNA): TGTGCCAGCGGCCAACCTACAGATACGCAGTATTTT. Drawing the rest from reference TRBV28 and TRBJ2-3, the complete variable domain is DVKVTQSSRYLVKRTGEKVFLECVQDMDHENMFWYRQDPGLGLRLIYFSYDVKMKEKGDIPEGYSVSREKKERFSLILESASTNQTSMYLCASGQPTDTQYFGPGTRLTVL.

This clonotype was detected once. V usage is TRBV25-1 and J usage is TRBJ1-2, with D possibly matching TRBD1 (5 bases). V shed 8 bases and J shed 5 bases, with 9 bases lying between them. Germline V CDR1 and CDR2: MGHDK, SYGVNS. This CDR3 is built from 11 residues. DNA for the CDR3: TGTGCCAGCCAGACAGCGTATGGCTACACCTTC. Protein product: CASQTAYGYTF.

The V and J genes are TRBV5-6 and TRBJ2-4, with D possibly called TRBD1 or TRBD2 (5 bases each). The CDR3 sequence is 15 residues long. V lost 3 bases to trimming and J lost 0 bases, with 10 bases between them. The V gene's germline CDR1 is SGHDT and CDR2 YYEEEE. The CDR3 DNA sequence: TGTGCCAGCAGCTCCCGGGACCTAGCCAAAAACATTCAGTACTTC. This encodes CASSSRDLAKNIQYF.

The CDR3 is CASSRLAGGPGVDTQYF. The CDR3 DNA reads TGTGCCAGCAGTCGACTAGCGGGGGGGCCGGGGGTAGATACGCAGTATTTT. V and J are TRBV12-3 or TRBV12-4 and TRBJ2-3; the match to TRBD2 covers 14 bases. Trimming cost V 5 bases and J 5 bases; bases outside gene matches: 9. This CDR3 spans 17 amino acids.

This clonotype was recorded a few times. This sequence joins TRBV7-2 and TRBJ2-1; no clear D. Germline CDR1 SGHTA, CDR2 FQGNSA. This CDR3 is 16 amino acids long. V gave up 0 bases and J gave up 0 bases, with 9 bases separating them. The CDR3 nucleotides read TGTGCCAGCAGCTTAGCGCGCCAGTTCTCCTACAATGAGCAGTTCTTC. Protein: CASSLARQFSYNEQFF.

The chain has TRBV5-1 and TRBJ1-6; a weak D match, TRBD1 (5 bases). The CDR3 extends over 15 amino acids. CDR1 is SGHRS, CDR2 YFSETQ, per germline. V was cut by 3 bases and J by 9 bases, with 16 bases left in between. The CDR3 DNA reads TGCGCCAGCAGCTACAGCGGGGGGTTGCCTTCACCCCTCCACTTT. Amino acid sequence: CASSYSGGLPSPLHF.

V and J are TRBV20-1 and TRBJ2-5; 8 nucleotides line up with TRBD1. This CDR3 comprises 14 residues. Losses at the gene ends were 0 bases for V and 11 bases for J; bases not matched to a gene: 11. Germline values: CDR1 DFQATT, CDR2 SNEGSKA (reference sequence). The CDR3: CSARDIQGANEQYF. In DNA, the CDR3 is TGCAGTGCTAGAGACATCCAGGGGGCGAATGAGCAGTACTTC.

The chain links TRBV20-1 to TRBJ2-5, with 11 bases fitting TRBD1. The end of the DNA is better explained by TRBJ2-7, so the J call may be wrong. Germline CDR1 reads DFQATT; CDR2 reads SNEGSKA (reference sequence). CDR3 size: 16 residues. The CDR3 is CSARDLHRDRGVEQYF. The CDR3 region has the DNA TGCAGTGCTAGAGACCTTCACCGGGACAGGGGGGTCGAGCAGTACTTC.

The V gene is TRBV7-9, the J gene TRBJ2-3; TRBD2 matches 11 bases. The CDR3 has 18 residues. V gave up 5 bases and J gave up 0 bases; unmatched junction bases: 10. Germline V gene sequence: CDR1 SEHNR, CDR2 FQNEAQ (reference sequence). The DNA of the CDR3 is TGTGCCAGCAGCCAACTAGCGGGGGCGAAGCAAAGCACAGATACGCAGTATTTT. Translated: CASSQLAGAKQSTDTQYF.

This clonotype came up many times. Here the CDR3 DNA reads TGTGCCAGCAGTTACGGGGGAAGCACAGATACGCAGTATTTT. It yields the protein CASSYGGSTDTQYF. The chain carries TRBV6-5 and TRBJ2-3; TRBD1 or TRBD2 may be the D gene (5 bases each). Germline CDR1 is MNHEY and CDR2 is SVGAGI. V was trimmed by 2 bases and J by 0 bases, leaving 6 bases between them. This CDR3 spans 14 amino acids.

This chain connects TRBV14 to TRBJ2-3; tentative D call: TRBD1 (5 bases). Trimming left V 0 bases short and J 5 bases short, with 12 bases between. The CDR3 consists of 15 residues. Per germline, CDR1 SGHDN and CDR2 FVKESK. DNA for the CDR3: TGTGCCAGCAGCCAAGATGCAGGGTGGGGAGATACGCAGTATTTT. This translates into CASSQDAGWGDTQYF.

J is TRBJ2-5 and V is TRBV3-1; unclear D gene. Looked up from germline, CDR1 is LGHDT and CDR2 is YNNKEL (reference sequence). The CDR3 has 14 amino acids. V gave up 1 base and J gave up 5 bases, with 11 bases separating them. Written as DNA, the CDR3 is TGTGCCAGCAGCCAAGGGCTAGTCCAGGAGACCCAGTACTTC. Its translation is CASSQGLVQETQYF.

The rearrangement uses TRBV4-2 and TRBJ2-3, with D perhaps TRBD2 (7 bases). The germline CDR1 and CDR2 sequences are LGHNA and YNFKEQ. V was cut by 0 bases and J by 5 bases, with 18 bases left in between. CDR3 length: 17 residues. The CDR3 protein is CASSQDNGGGAGDTQYF. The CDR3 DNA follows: TGTGCCAGCAGCCAAGATAATGGGGGGGGGGCCGGAGATACGCAGTATTTT.

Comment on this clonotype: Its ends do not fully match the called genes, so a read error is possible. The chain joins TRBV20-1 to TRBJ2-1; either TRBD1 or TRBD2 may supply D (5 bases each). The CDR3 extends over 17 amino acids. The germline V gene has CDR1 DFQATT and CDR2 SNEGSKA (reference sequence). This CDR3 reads CSAGSLGKQVSYTEQFF. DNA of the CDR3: TGCAGTGCAGGGAGTTTGGGGAAACAGGTATCCTACACTGAGCAGTTCTTC.

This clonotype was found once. The CDR3 region has the DNA TGCGCCAGCAGCCCCGTTGGCCCTTACAATGAGCAGTACTTC. Protein sequence: CASSPVGPYNEQYF. The chain couples TRBV4-1 to TRBJ2-5; D is uncertain. CDR1 MGHRA and CDR2 YSYEKL come from the germline V gene. Trimming took 4 bases from V and 11 from J, leaving 20 bases between them. There are 14 residues in the CDR3.

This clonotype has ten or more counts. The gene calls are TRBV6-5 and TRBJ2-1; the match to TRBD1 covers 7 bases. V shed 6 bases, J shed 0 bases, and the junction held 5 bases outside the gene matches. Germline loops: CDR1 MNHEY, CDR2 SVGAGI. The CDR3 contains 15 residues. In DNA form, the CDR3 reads TGTGCCAGCAGATTGGGACAGAGCTCCTACAATGAGCAGTTCTTC. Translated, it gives CASRLGQSSYNEQFF.

In DNA form, the CDR3 reads TGCGCCAGCAGCCGCCTGGGCGGAATGAACACTGAAGCTTTCTTT. It is translated as CASSRLGGMNTEAFF. The chain couples TRBV4-1 to TRBJ1-1, with unresolved D. The V end was cut by 4 bases, the J end by 0 bases, with 12 bases between. Per the germline V gene, CDR1 is MGHRA and CDR2 is YSYEKL. CDR3 size: 15 residues.

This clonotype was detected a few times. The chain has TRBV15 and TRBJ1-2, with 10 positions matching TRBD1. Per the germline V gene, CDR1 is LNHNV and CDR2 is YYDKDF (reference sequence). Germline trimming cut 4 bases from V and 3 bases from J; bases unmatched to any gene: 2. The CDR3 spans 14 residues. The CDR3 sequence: CATSTGTGDYGYTF. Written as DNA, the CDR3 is TGTGCCACCAGCACCGGGACAGGGGACTATGGCTACACCTTC.

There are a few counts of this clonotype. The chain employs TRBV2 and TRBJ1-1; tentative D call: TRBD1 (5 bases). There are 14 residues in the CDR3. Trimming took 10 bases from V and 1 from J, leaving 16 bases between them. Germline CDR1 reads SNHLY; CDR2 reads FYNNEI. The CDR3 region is CATHKGTANTEAFF. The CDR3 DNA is TGTGCCACCCACAAGGGGACGGCGAACACTGAAGCTTTCTTT. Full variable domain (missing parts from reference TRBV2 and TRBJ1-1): EPEVTQTPSHQVTQMGQEVILRCVPISNHLYFYWYRQILGQKVEFLVSFYNNEISEKSEIFDDQFSVERPDGSNFTLKIRSTKLEDSAMYFCATHKGTANTEAFFGQGTRLTVV.

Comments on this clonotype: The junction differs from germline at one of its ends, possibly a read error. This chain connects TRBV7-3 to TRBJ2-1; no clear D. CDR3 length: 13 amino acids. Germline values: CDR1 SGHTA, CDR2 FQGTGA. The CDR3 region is CVSSFDRYNEQFF. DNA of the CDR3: TGTGTCAGCAGCTTCGATAGGTACAATGAGCAGTTCTTC. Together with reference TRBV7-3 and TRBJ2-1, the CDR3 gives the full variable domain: GAGVSQTPSNKVTEKGKYVELRCDPISGHTALYWYRQSLGQGPEFLIYFQGTGAADDSGLPNDRFFAVRPEGSVSTLKIQRTERGDSAVYLCVSSFDRYNEQFFGPGTRLTVL.